This T cell receptor (beta chain) originates from a study of T cell repertoires in ileal Crohn's disease. Background on the study: Around 40% were active smokers at surgery; median disease duration was roughly 8 years. The M6 sample came from neoterminal ileum during colonoscopy after surgery.

TCRdb's table, derived via immunoSEQ multiplex PCR, lists solely in-frame clones and lacks some. The sample lists about 5,400 clones, roughly 66% seen once, with over 25% in the top ten. Remarks on this clone: As yet, its antigen is unknown.

Time point of the sample: neoterminal ileum biopsy at postoperative endoscopy, about 6 months after surgery. Study outcomes and limitations: Compared with CD4 T cells, sorted CD8 cells carried more expanded clones. Within the first postoperative year, endoscopy came at median about 7.3 months.

Germline CDR1 MNHEY, CDR2 SMNVEV (reference sequence). The CDR3 contains 13 residues. Trimming left V 2 bases short and J 5 bases short, with 9 bases between. The source is an adult with Crohn's disease. The chain links TRBV27 to TRBJ1-1; no definite D call. Sequencing input: ileal tissue. The CDR3 spells CASSLGQRTEAFF. The CDR3 bases are TGTGCCAGCAGTTTAGGGCAAAGGACTGAAGCTTTCTTT.